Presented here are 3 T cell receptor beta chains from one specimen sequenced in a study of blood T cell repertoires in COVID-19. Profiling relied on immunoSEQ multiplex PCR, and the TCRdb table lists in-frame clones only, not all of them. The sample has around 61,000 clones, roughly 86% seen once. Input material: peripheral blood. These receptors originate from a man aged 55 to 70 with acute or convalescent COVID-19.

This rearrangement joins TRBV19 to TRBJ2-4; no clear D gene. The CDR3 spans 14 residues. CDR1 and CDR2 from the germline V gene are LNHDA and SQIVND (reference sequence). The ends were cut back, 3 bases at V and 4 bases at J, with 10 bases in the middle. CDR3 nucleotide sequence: TGTGCCAGTAGTATGCCCGGTCTTAAAAACATTCAGTACTTC. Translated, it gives CASSMPGLKNIQYF.

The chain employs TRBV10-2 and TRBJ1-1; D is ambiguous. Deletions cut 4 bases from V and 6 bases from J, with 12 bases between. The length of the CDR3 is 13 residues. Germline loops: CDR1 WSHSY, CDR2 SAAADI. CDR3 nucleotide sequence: TGCGCCAGCAGTGCGGGAAGGCTAGCTGAAGCTTTCTTT. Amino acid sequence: CASSAGRLAEAFF.

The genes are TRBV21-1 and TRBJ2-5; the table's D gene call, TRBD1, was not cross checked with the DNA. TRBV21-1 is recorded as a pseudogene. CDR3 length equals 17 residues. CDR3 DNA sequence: TGTGCCAGCAGCAAAGCGGAGACAGGGCCCCTCCATACAACCCAGTACTTC. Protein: CASSKAETGPLHTTQYF.